A selection of T cell receptor beta chains follows, all from one sample in a study of resident and recirculating memory T cells in vitiligo. TCRdb's copy holds only in-frame clones and misses some; the assay was immunoSEQ multiplex PCR. The sample carries roughly 76,000 clones, 80% to 95% recorded once. Sequencing used blood. These TCRs come from a male donor with vitiligo. The CDR3 runs from the conserved cysteine through the conserved F or W. The order of the fields is clone size, V gene, D gene, J gene, CDR3 protein, CDR3 DNA. A D gene is named only where the DNA matches it firmly. Some rows have no size entry. The others give once, few or many, or a class for an expanded clone.

clone_size: -
v_call: TRBV5-8
d_call: -
j_call: TRBJ2-7
cdr3_aa: CASSLRGADEQYF
cdr3_nt: TGTGCCAGCAGCTTGCGGGGGGCGGACGAGCAGTACTTC

clone_size: -
v_call: TRBV13
d_call: -
j_call: TRBJ2-7
cdr3_aa: CASSLGGGREQYF
cdr3_nt: TGTGCCAGCAGCTTAGGCGGGGGTCGCGAGCAGTACTTC

clone_size: -
v_call: TRBV5-1
d_call: TRBD2
j_call: TRBJ2-7
cdr3_aa: CASSSPSGGVPYEQYF
cdr3_nt: TGCGCCAGCAGCTCACCTAGCGGGGGGGTACCCTACGAGCAGTACTTC

clone_size: -
v_call: TRBV28
d_call: -
j_call: TRBJ1-5
cdr3_aa: CASSLWVHRDSNQPQHF
cdr3_nt: TGTGCCAGCAGTTTATGGGTGCACAGGGATAGCAATCAGCCCCAGCATTTT

clone_size: few
v_call: TRBV25-1
d_call: -
j_call: TRBJ2-7
cdr3_aa: CASKGETSYEQYF
cdr3_nt: TGTGCCAGCAAGGGGGAAACTTCCTACGAGCAGTACTTC

clone_size: -
v_call: TRBV28
d_call: -
j_call: TRBJ1-1
cdr3_aa: CASSLVGRNTEAFF
cdr3_nt: TGTGCCAGCAGTTTGGTCGGGAGAAACACTGAAGCTTTCTTT

clone_size: few
v_call: TRBV5-8
d_call: TRBD1
j_call: TRBJ2-2
cdr3_aa: CASSWGQGNTGELFF
cdr3_nt: TGTGCCAGCAGCTGGGGACAGGGGAACACCGGGGAGCTGTTTTTT

clone_size: -
v_call: TRBV7-9
d_call: -
j_call: TRBJ2-7
cdr3_aa: CASSGWEEQKSSYEQYF
cdr3_nt: TGTGCCAGCAGCGGCTGGGAGGAGCAAAAGAGCTCCTACGAGCAGTACTTC

clone_size: -
v_call: TRBV7-3
d_call: TRBD2
j_call: TRBJ2-7
cdr3_aa: CASSPATSGGTYEQYF
cdr3_nt: TGTGCCAGCAGCCCCGCGACTAGCGGGGGAACCTACGAGCAGTACTTC

clone_size: -
v_call: TRBV5-1
d_call: TRBD1
j_call: TRBJ2-7
cdr3_aa: CASSDVTGGEQYF
cdr3_nt: TGCGCCAGCAGCGACGTAACAGGGGGCGAGCAGTACTTC

clone_size: -
v_call: TRBV7-2
d_call: TRBD2
j_call: TRBJ2-1
cdr3_aa: CASSLGPAGGPRNEQFF
cdr3_nt: TGTGCCAGCAGCTTAGGCCCAGCGGGGGGGCCTCGCAATGAGCAGTTCTTC

clone_size: few
v_call: TRBV5-4
d_call: TRBD1
j_call: TRBJ2-7
cdr3_aa: CASSQRTGREQYF
cdr3_nt: TGCGCCAGCAGCCAGAGGACAGGGAGGGAGCAGTACTTC

clone_size: -
v_call: TRBV28
d_call: -
j_call: TRBJ1-5
cdr3_aa: CASSLKIGRVSNQPQHF
cdr3_nt: TGTGCCAGCAGTTTAAAGATCGGGAGGGTTAGCAATCAGCCCCAGCATTTT

clone_size: -
v_call: TRBV30
d_call: TRBD1
j_call: TRBJ1-1
cdr3_aa: CAWTRQGAEAFF
cdr3_nt: TGTGCCTGGACCCGACAGGGCGCTGAAGCTTTCTTT

clone_size: few
v_call: TRBV27
d_call: TRBD1
j_call: TRBJ2-7
cdr3_aa: CASSVSTGAEQYF
cdr3_nt: TGTGCCAGCAGTGTCTCTACAGGGGCCGAGCAGTACTTC

clone_size: -
v_call: TRBV28
d_call: -
j_call: TRBJ1-4
cdr3_aa: CASSFRVNEKLFF
cdr3_nt: TGTGCCAGCAGTTTCCGGGTTAATGAAAAACTGTTTTTT

clone_size: -
v_call: TRBV4-3
d_call: -
j_call: TRBJ1-2
cdr3_aa: CASSQGFTYGYTF
cdr3_nt: TGCGCCAGCAGCCAAGGATTTACTTATGGCTACACCTTC

clone_size: -
v_call: TRBV14
d_call: TRBD1
j_call: TRBJ2-5
cdr3_aa: CASSQDPDRAQTQYF
cdr3_nt: TGTGCCAGCAGCCAAGATCCCGACAGGGCCCAGACCCAGTACTTC

clone_size: -
v_call: TRBV29-1
d_call: TRBD1
j_call: TRBJ1-1
cdr3_aa: CSVGPMDRGLGAFF
cdr3_nt: TGCAGCGTTGGACCGATGGACAGGGGGCTTGGAGCTTTCTTT

clone_size: -
v_call: TRBV10-2
d_call: TRBD2
j_call: TRBJ2-7
cdr3_aa: CASLSGTSVSYEQYF
cdr3_nt: TGCGCCAGTTTATCCGGGACTAGCGTCTCCTACGAGCAGTACTTC

clone_size: -
v_call: TRBV19
d_call: TRBD1
j_call: TRBJ2-7
cdr3_aa: CASSFRDRSSYEQYF
cdr3_nt: TGTGCCAGTAGTTTCCGGGACAGGAGCTCCTACGAGCAGTACTTC

clone_size: once
v_call: TRBV19
d_call: -
j_call: TRBJ2-2
cdr3_aa: CASSTGLTGELFF
cdr3_nt: TGTGCCAGTAGTACAGGGTTGACCGGGGAGCTGTTTTTT

clone_size: -
v_call: TRBV10-3
d_call: -
j_call: TRBJ1-1
cdr3_aa: CAISDPGHFGNTEAFF
cdr3_nt: TGTGCCATCAGTGACCCCGGACATTTCGGGAACACTGAAGCTTTCTTT